This T cell receptor (beta chain) is drawn from a study of technical replicates of blood from four donors. Germline V lookup: CDR1 SGHRS, CDR2 YFSETQ. The CDR3 is made up of 15 amino acids. The V gene lost 1 base and the J gene lost 0 bases, with 9 bases spanning the gap. Only in-frame clones appear in the TCRdb table, and some are missing; sequencing was by immunoSEQ multiplex PCR. This table has 55,000 to 75,000 clones, 91% appearing once. The genes are TRBV5-1 and TRBJ2-3; D is perhaps TRBD2 (6 bases). The material sequenced was PBMCs. This TCR derives from a human donor in good health. Some clones in this sample may be carry-over from other donors' samples. The CDR3 is CASSLLATSTDTQYF. In nucleotides, the CDR3 is TGCGCCAGCAGCTTGCTAGCGACCAGCACAGATACGCAGTATTTT. Drawing the rest from reference TRBV5-1 and TRBJ2-3, the complete variable domain is KAGVTQTPRYLIKTRGQQVTLSCSPISGHRSVSWYQQTPGQGLQFLFEYFSETQRNKGNFPGRFSGRQFSNSRSEMNVSTLELGDSALYLCASSLLATSTDTQYFGPGTRLTVL.